Each of the 22 T cell receptor beta chains below was sequenced from the same sample in a study of blood T cell repertoires in COVID-19. Sequencing was performed with immunoSEQ multiplex PCR; in TCRdb, only in-frame clones are kept and a portion is missing. The sample records roughly 180,000 clones, roughly 76% being singletons. Sequenced input: peripheral blood. These TCRs come from a woman aged 40 to 49 with COVID-19, enrolled during active disease.

CDR3 bases: TGCGCCAGCAGCCTTACAACATATGCCGGGGAGCTGTTTTTT. Its protein product is CASSLTTYAGELFF. The V gene is TRBV5-1, the J gene TRBJ2-2, with unresolved D. The germline gives CDR1 SGHRS, CDR2 YFSETQ. The CDR3 contains 14 residues. Trimming stripped 4 bases from V and 6 bases from J, with 13 bases between.

This clone was detected only once. This chain joins TRBV5-1 and TRBJ1-4; TRBD1 matches 9 bases. Germline V gene sequence: CDR1 SGHRS, CDR2 YFSETQ. After removal of 0 bases from V and 7 bases from J, the junction contained 10 bases not matched to a gene. This CDR3 is 17 amino acids long. The CDR3 spells CASSLEGDRAGSEKLFF. CDR3 sequence (DNA): TGCGCCAGCAGCTTGGAGGGGGACAGGGCCGGGAGTGAAAAACTGTTTTTT. Full variable domain (missing parts from reference TRBV5-1 and TRBJ1-4): KAGVTQTPRYLIKTRGQQVTLSCSPISGHRSVSWYQQTPGQGLQFLFEYFSETQRNKGNFPGRFSGRQFSNSRSEMNVSTLELGDSALYLCASSLEGDRAGSEKLFFGSGTQLSVL.

The chain's CDR3 is CASSQDTLETLTLTSSHEQYV. CDR3 DNA: TGTGCCAGCAGCCAAGATACCCTAGAAACTCTTACACTAACCTCATCTCACGAGCAGTACGTC. The chain has TRBV14 and TRBJ2-7; D not resolved. This CDR3 has 21 residues. The V end was cut by 0 bases, the J end by 5 bases, with 32 bases between. The germline gives CDR1 SGHDN, CDR2 FVKESK.

This clone was found once. The chain recombines TRBV6-1 with TRBJ2-3; 10 nucleotides match TRBD1. Per germline, CDR1 MNHNS and CDR2 SASEGT. This CDR3 comprises 16 residues. With V trimmed by 4 bases and J by 2 bases, 6 bases remained unmatched. The CDR3 nucleotides read TGTGCCAGCAGTGGCGACAGGGGGCCGCACACAGATACGCAGTATTTT. Protein: CASSGDRGPHTDTQYF.

The genes are TRBV29-1 and TRBJ1-4; tentatively, D is TRBD1 (6 bases). Trimming removed 5 bases at V and 8 bases at J, with 12 bases between. The germline V gene has CDR1 SQVTM and CDR2 ANQGSEA. There are 12 residues in the CDR3. CDR3 bases: TGCAGCGTTCGGGAAGGGGGAGAAAAACTGTTTTTT. This codes for CSVREGGEKLFF.

V gene TRBV7-6 combines with J gene TRBJ2-5; tentative D call: TRBD1 (5 bases). CDR3 size: 17 residues. Germline loops: CDR1 SGHVS, CDR2 FNYEAQ. V was trimmed by 0 bases and J by 2 bases, leaving 16 bases between them. CDR3 DNA: TGTGCCAGCAGCTTAGCAGGGGCAGTCAGCCTACAAGAGACCCAGTACTTC. As protein: CASSLAGAVSLQETQYF.

V usage is TRBV9 and J usage is TRBJ1-2; TRBD1 agrees at 9 bases. Unmatched junction bases numbered 9, after V lost 3 bases and J lost 3 bases. This CDR3 spans 16 amino acids. Per the germline V gene, CDR1 is SGDLS and CDR2 is YYNGEE. The DNA of the CDR3 is TGTGCCAGCAGCGGAAAGGGACAGGGAGTGCACTATGGCTACACCTTC. Its translation is CASSGKGQGVHYGYTF. Full variable domain (rest looked up from reference TRBV9 and TRBJ1-2): DSGVTQTPKHLITATGQRVTLRCSPRSGDLSVYWYQQSLDQGLQFLIQYYNGEERAKGNILERFSAQQFPDLHSELNLSSLELGDSALYFCASSGKGQGVHYGYTFGSGTRLTVV.

CDR3 residues: CASRAGGPRNEQFF. CDR3 sequence (DNA): TGTGCCAGCAGAGCGGGGGGGCCAAGGAATGAGCAGTTCTTC. The J gene is TRBJ2-1, the V gene TRBV6-4; 10 bases align to TRBD2. After removal of 6 bases from V and 7 bases from J, the junction contained 6 bases not matched to a gene. The length of the CDR3 is 14 residues. CDR1 is MRHNA and CDR2 is SNTAGT in the germline V gene.

The CDR3 is CASSQKQGGYPHYGYTF. CDR3 coding DNA: TGTGCCAGCAGCCAGAAACAGGGAGGGTATCCCCACTATGGCTACACCTTC. V is TRBV14 and J is TRBJ1-2, with D possibly being TRBD1 (6 bases). The CDR3 has 17 residues. Germline V gives CDR1 SGHDN, CDR2 FVKESK. V lost 3 bases to trimming and J lost 3 bases, with 20 bases between them.

The V and J genes are TRBV4-2 and TRBJ2-1; weak D call: TRBD1 (6 bases). This CDR3 comprises 15 residues. Germline assignment: CDR1 LGHNA and CDR2 YNFKEQ. The V end was cut by 0 bases, the J end by 9 bases, with 15 bases between. The CDR3: CASSQDRRQGGEQFF. CDR3 DNA: TGTGCCAGCAGCCAAGATAGAAGGCAAGGGGGTGAGCAGTTCTTC.

The chain uses TRBV5-5 and TRBJ1-1, with 9 bases that match TRBD1. There are 16 residues in the CDR3. CDR1 and CDR2 from the germline V gene are SGHKS and YYEKEE (reference sequence). Trimming removed 3 bases from V and 0 bases from J; junction bases left unmatched: 6. The CDR3 protein is CASSSRDRAMNTEAFF. CDR3 sequence (DNA): TGTGCCAGCAGCTCGAGGGACAGGGCGATGAACACTGAAGCTTTCTTT.

V and J are TRBV12-3 or TRBV12-4 and TRBJ1-2; 8 bases align to TRBD1. The CDR3 runs 13 residues. The ends lost 5 bases at V and 7 bases at J; junction bases unmatched: 6. CDR3 loop: CASSQKTGVGYTF. The CDR3 coding sequence is TGTGCCAGCAGTCAAAAGACAGGGGTTGGCTACACCTTC.

The genes are TRBV19 and TRBJ2-3, with D tentatively TRBD1 (5 bases). Germline CDR1 reads LNHDA; CDR2 reads SQIVND (reference sequence). Trimming took 1 base from V and 1 from J, leaving 15 bases between them. CDR3 length: 17 residues. CDR3 sequence (DNA): TGTGCCAGTAGTATAGTTGGACACCCCCTCGGCACAGATACGCAGTATTTT. Translating it yields CASSIVGHPLGTDTQYF. The whole variable domain, filled in from reference TRBV19 and TRBJ2-3, reads DGGITQSPKYLFRKEGQNVTLSCEQNLNHDAMYWYRQDPGQGLRLIYYSQIVNDFQKGDIAEGYSVSREKKESFPLTVTSAQKNPTAFYLCASSIVGHPLGTDTQYFGPGTRLTVL.

The chain couples TRBV12-3 or TRBV12-4 to TRBJ2-3; D is possibly TRBD2 (5 bases). V was clipped by 6 bases and J by 8 bases, with 9 bases between them. The CDR3 length is 11 residues. CDR3 sequence (DNA): TGTGCCAGCAGCCCCCGGGGTACGCAGTATTTT. Protein sequence: CASSPRGTQYF.

The chain couples TRBV5-1 to TRBJ2-3; possible D gene TRBD1, 6 bases. CDR1 and CDR2 from the germline V gene are SGHRS and YFSETQ. With 7 bases removed from V and 0 bases from J, the gap between germline ends came to 12 bases. This CDR3 has 14 amino acids. Written as DNA, the CDR3 is TGCGCCAGCCGTACAGGGTCTAGCACAGATACGCAGTATTTT. Translated, it gives CASRTGSSTDTQYF. The full variable domain, in which reference TRBV5-1 and TRBJ2-3 provide the parts outside the CDR3, is KAGVTQTPRYLIKTRGQQVTLSCSPISGHRSVSWYQQTPGQGLQFLFEYFSETQRNKGNFPGRFSGRQFSNSRSEMNVSTLELGDSALYLCASRTGSSTDTQYFGPGTRLTVL.

The chain is built from TRBV14 and TRBJ2-7; the match to TRBD1 covers 7 bases. Germline trimming cut 5 bases from V and 7 bases from J; bases unmatched to any gene: 8. The germline gives CDR1 SGHDN, CDR2 FVKESK. This CDR3 comprises 13 residues. The CDR3 protein is CASSTDRVGEQYV. The DNA for the CDR3 is TGTGCCAGCAGCACAGACAGGGTAGGGGAGCAGTACGTC.

The rearrangement joins TRBV30 to TRBJ1-1; the D gene is possibly TRBD1 (6 bases). CDR1 is GTSNPN and CDR2 is SVGIG in the germline V gene (reference sequence). V was trimmed by 3 bases and J by 3 bases, leaving 11 bases between them. This CDR3 spans 13 amino acids. The CDR3: CAWRGGRYTEAFF. CDR3 DNA sequence: TGTGCCTGGAGGGGGGGGCGATACACTGAAGCTTTCTTT.

This chain joins TRBV10-2 and TRBJ1-1, with 8 bases matching TRBD1. The CDR3 extends over 15 amino acids. Germline V lookup: CDR1 WSHSY, CDR2 SAAADI. V was clipped by 4 bases and J by 1 base; unmatched bases: 5. The CDR3 is CASSGHGQGNTEAFF. The DNA of the CDR3 is TGCGCCAGCAGTGGGCACGGACAGGGGAACACTGAAGCTTTCTTT.

This chain connects TRBV27 to TRBJ2-5, with D possibly TRBD2 on 6 matching bases. Germline V CDR1 and CDR2: MNHEY, SMNVEV (reference sequence). V was shortened by 2 bases and J by 2 bases, with 6 bases between the two germline ends. CDR3 length equals 13 residues. The CDR3 sequence is CASSLLAQETQYF. The CDR3 DNA follows: TGTGCCAGCAGTTTACTAGCGCAAGAGACCCAGTACTTC.

The V gene is TRBV5-5, the J gene TRBJ1-5, with 12 positions matching TRBD1. The trim removed 4 bases at V and 3 bases at J, leaving 2 bases unmatched. This CDR3 contains 15 residues. Germline V lookup: CDR1 SGHKS, CDR2 YYEKEE (reference sequence). The CDR3 is CASSRDRGPNQPQHF. CDR3 DNA: TGTGCCAGCAGCAGGGACAGGGGGCCCAATCAGCCCCAGCATTTT.

The genes are TRBV11-2 and TRBJ2-7; TRBD1 is a possible D gene (5 bases). Germline-derived CDR1 and CDR2 are SGHAT and FQNNGV. V was clipped by 4 bases and J by 0 bases, with 7 bases between them. The CDR3 spans 13 residues. The CDR3 protein is CASSWGGSYEQYF. The CDR3 nucleotides are TGTGCCAGCAGCTGGGGCGGCTCCTACGAGCAGTACTTC.

This chain connects TRBV3-1 (or the pseudogene TRBV3-2) to TRBJ2-7; D gene unclear. Trimming shortened V by 3 bases and J by 5 bases, and 11 bases separated the two germline ends. CDR1 LGHDT and CDR2 YNNKEL come from the germline V gene (reference sequence). The length of the CDR3 is 13 residues. In DNA form, the CDR3 reads TGTGCCAGCAGCCAGGCCCCACACCACGAGCAGTACGTC. It translates to CASSQAPHHEQYV.